Here is one TCR beta chain with its context. Its recognized antigen is unknown. No per-base quality is available; no much larger clone lies one base away. This sample was taken from a study of vaccination effects on CD4 cells after COVID-19 (dated by TCRdb to the early 2020s). Study-level background: The ViraFEST assay stimulated PBMC with viral peptide pools and then used TCR sequencing to identify antigen-specific CD4+ T cell clonotypes by expansion. Across the study, the median time from the second dose to post-vaccine sampling was 72 days (range 14 to 241). Some 2.2 million PBMC per well were cultured in IMDM with roughly 5% human AB serum, 10 IU/ml IL-2 and gentamicin, plus 10 ug/ml peptides. SARS-CoV-2 spike-specific CD4+ TCR repertoires were compared before and after mRNA vaccination in COVID-19 convalescent patients and in infection-naive vaccine recipients. The full study included ten to eleven COVID-19 convalescent patients and several SARS-CoV-2-naive healthy vaccine recipients. Cultures from other donors in the study were sequenced using the Oncomine TCR Beta short-read assay on an Illumina iSeq 100.

Library creation used the immunoSEQ multiplex PCR assay. TCR beta CDR3 sequencing was performed on DNA from the cultured, isolated CD4+ T cells. The original methods were these. Non-productive TCR sequences were discarded, and reads were trimmed to the CDR3 region, with only CDR3s of 7 or more amino acids retained. The MANAFEST web app was used to identify antigen-specific clonotypes by comparing expansion in peptide wells with expansion in reference cultures. To count as positive, a clone had to show expansion at FDR<0.05 compared with the reference and with all other wells, an odds ratio above 5, and a frequency above 0.1% in two replicate wells. Clonotypes significantly expanded in SARS-CoV-2 spike wells and in at least one common cold coronavirus spike condition were defined as cross-reactive. CDR3 similarity was assessed by Levenshtein distance using the stringdist R package, and unrooted trees were constructed with ape in R 3.6.1. TCRdb took over this immuneACCESS table, retaining in-frame rearrangements with V and J assigned. Such tables are incomplete; in checked studies, under half of the missing clones stem from an unresolved V gene, and the remainder is unexplained. V, J and clone size were drawn from that table, and D and trimming were deduced from the DNA. The sample table shows roughly 41,000 clones, and around 66% are seen once. The ten largest clones capture less than 9.5% of the sample.

After less than eleven days of culture, CD4+ T cells were isolated with the EasySep CD4+ T cell isolation kit. Participants received two doses of either the BNT162b2 or the mRNA-1273 mRNA SARS-CoV-2 vaccine. Healthy vaccine recipients had no prior SARS-CoV-2 infection, confirmed by negative nucleocapsid antibodies before and after vaccination. Half of the culture medium was replaced with fresh IL-2-containing medium on days 3 and 7. Each peptide stimulation condition was cultured in triplicate wells unless otherwise noted. PBMC were separated from whole blood using Ficoll-Paque Plus gradient centrifugation and were then either cryopreserved at -140C or used fresh. The QIAamp micro DNA kit was used to extract genomic DNA from the cultured CD4+ T cells. From a lookup of the germline V gene, CDR1 and CDR2 are SNHLY and FYNNEI. The CDR3, from cysteine to phenylalanine, totals 14 residues. Kept here is only the CDR3 DNA, which spans 42 bases and is read in frame from base 1. Compared with germline, V lacks 6 bases and J lacks 6 bases; bases without a gene match: 7.

On the study overall, not on this receptor specifically: The study was limited by a small number of convalescent patients, and early post-infection timepoints were lacking. Among healthy vaccine recipients, nearly all vaccine-induced clones were SARS-CoV-2 mono-reactive, and only 1 of 255 was cross-reactive with common cold coronaviruses. Clones induced by infection and clones induced by vaccination both contracted markedly at late timepoints after vaccination, which fits with T cell responses waning over time.

This sample comprised CD4+ T cells from PBMCs cultured without peptide, obtained after COVID-19 vaccination. The rearrangement combines TRBV2 with TRBJ1-5; a stretch of 8 junction bases matches TRBD1. This clonotype was sampled from a human donor who received a COVID-19 vaccine. The DNA sequence reads TGTGCCAGCAGACCCGGGACAGGCTCTCAGCCCCAGCATTTT. This yields the protein CASRPGTGSQPQHF. Here the CDR3 is joined to the reference TRBV2 and TRBJ1-5 genes, and the full variable domain is: EPEVTQTPSHQVTQMGQEVILRCVPISNHLYFYWYRQILGQKVEFLVSFYNNEISEKSEIFDDQFSVERPDGSNFTLKIRSTKLEDSAMYFCASRPGTGSQPQHFGDGTRLSIL.